This T cell receptor beta chain was recovered during a study of T cells in women clearing cervical HPV infection. Produced via immunoSEQ multiplex PCR; TCRdb's table is partial and in-frame only. This sample's table reports 30,000 or so clones. All donors had a single incident cervical HPV16 infection, not prevalent. As regards this clone: The read is 3 residues too short to cover the CDR3 end, so that end is filled in from the germline J gene.

This CDR3 spans 14 amino acids. The ends lost 4 bases at V and 5 bases at J; junction bases unmatched: 6. Germline-derived CDR1 and CDR2 are SGHDT and YYEEEE. V and J are TRBV5-6 and TRBJ1-2, with 9 bases lining up with TRBD1. The receptor was derived from a woman between 18 and 75 years old with a cervical HPV16 infection that either progressed to CIN3+ or cleared (not recorded which). Sample: blood buffy coat. This CDR3 reads CASSTDRGGYGYTF. The CDR3 DNA, read in part, is TGTGCCAGCAGCACGGACAGGGGAGGGTATGGC.